The present T cell receptor (beta chain) was sequenced within a study of CD4 and CD8 cells across lung adenocarcinoma regions. TCRdb re-derived calls from the PCR reads in MiXCR, one entry per CDR3 protein. The top ten hold about 25% of the sample, which has tens of thousands of distinct CDR3 sequences, less than 70% seen once. Donors had localized lung adenocarcinoma, a non-small cell lung cancer. Trimming cost V 6 bases and J 9 bases, with 28 bases left between them. The CDR3 sequence is 17 residues long. Germline CDR1 and CDR2: MNHNS and SASEGT. The sample taken for sequencing was CD8+ T cells from the center of a lung tumor. The clonotype comes from a female donor with lung adenocarcinoma. The CD4 and CD8 labels of this study may be unreliable. This chain links TRBV6-1 with TRBJ2-3, with a weak D call TRBD2 (5 bases). The DNA of the CDR3 is TGTGCCAGCAGCCCGGGCCTTCGGGGTTTGAGCACCGGGACGCAGTATTTT. It translates to CASSPGLRGLSTGTQYF.